Below, 3 T cell receptor beta chains from the same sample are listed, as sequenced in a study of blood T cell repertoires in COVID-19. The assay was immunoSEQ multiplex PCR, and TCRdb's table has in-frame clones only and misses some. This sample carries about 110,000 clones, about 80% of them seen once, and the ten largest clones take approximately 4.1%. The sequenced sample consisted of peripheral blood. These receptors were obtained from a woman in her 70s with acute or convalescent COVID-19.

The chain uses TRBV6-2 or TRBV6-3 and TRBJ2-7; D gene uncertain. Germline V gives CDR1 MNHEY, CDR2 SVGEGT. The CDR3 loop spans 12 amino acids. Trimming shortened V by 2 bases and J by 7 bases, and 9 bases separated the two germline ends. CDR3 nucleotides: TGTGCCAGCAGTTACCCGAGCTGGGAGCAGTACTTC. This sequence encodes CASSYPSWEQYF.

The table lists this clone with a few counts. The CDR3 protein is CASSPTDEAYEQYF. The CDR3 nucleotides are TGTGCCAGCAGCCCTACAGACGAAGCCTACGAGCAGTACTTC. The rearrangement uses TRBV4-2 and TRBJ2-7; unclear D gene. CDR3 size: 14 residues. The germline gives CDR1 LGHNA, CDR2 YNFKEQ. The ends were cut back, 4 bases at V and 2 bases at J, with 12 bases in the middle.

The chain carries TRBV6-5 and TRBJ1-4, with D unresolved. Germline lookup yields CDR1 MNHEY and CDR2 SVGAGI. V gave up 9 bases and J gave up 3 bases, with 17 bases separating them. The CDR3 sequence is 15 residues long. Written as DNA, the CDR3 is TGTGCCAGTACGGAGAACGTCCGGTCTAATGAAAAACTGTTTTTT. Translating it yields CASTENVRSNEKLFF.